One and the same sample provided the 2 T cell receptor beta chains below, sequenced in a study of T cell changes during pregnancy in multiple sclerosis. Method: immunoSEQ multiplex PCR; TCRdb's copy keeps in-frame clones and lacks some. In the table there are about 38,000 clones, approximately 91% of which are singletons. Sequencing was performed on CD8+ T cells from peripheral blood mononuclear cells, taken after pregnancy. The receptor set was obtained from a female donor with multiple sclerosis, enrolled in a pregnancy study.

This sequence joins TRBV6-1 and TRBJ2-1; 11 bases line up with TRBD2. Unmatched junction bases numbered 6, after V lost 11 bases and J lost 3 bases. This CDR3 is built from 14 residues. CDR1 and CDR2 (germline): MNHNS, SASEGT. The CDR3 spells CAGRTSGFYNEQFF. The CDR3 DNA sequence: TGTGCCGGTCGGACTAGCGGGTTCTACAATGAGCAGTTCTTC.

The chain carries TRBV5-1 and TRBJ2-1; D perhaps matches TRBD2 (5 bases). Germline CDR1 SGHRS, CDR2 YFSETQ. V dropped 1 base and J dropped 1 base, with 12 bases sitting between them. This CDR3 contains 16 residues. This CDR3 is CASSLKGRTSYNEQFF. The CDR3 DNA reads TGCGCCAGCAGCTTGAAGGGCAGGACTTCCTACAATGAGCAGTTCTTC.